This T cell receptor (beta chain) was captured in a study of T-cell memory formation after mild COVID-19. Trimming at V came to 5 bases and at J to 7 bases, leaving 9 bases not matched to a gene. The CDR3 is made up of 14 amino acids. TCRdb re-called the 5' RACE reads through MiXCR, storing one row per CDR3 protein. The table records more than 35,000 distinct CDR3 sequences, about 6.1% of them present only once. This rearrangement joins TRBV12-3 or TRBV12-4 to TRBJ1-2; TRBD1 matches at 8 bases. The sequencing input was PBMCs or a T cell subset sorted from them (not recorded which). The source is an adult who had mild COVID-19 (a few samples of this study predate the infection). Cell type and time point are not known. CDR3 region: CASSPRTGWRGYTF. DNA for the CDR3: TGTGCCAGCAGTCCGCGGACAGGGTGGCGTGGCTACACCTTC.